The clone carrying this T cell receptor beta chain was recorded once. Those enrolled in Seattle joined during active infection and were followed longitudinally afterward. The CDR3 sequence is 13 residues long. Trimming removed 10 bases from V and 5 bases from J, with 18 bases in between. In germline, CDR1 is ENHRY, CDR2 SYGVKD. The record originates from a study of blood T cell repertoires in COVID-19. In the study overall: Some COVID-19 samples were acute and others convalescent; all came from the United States, Italy and Spain. T cells, B-cell-depleted T cells, or PBMCs provided the cDNA or gDNA that served as material.

In the original processing: Quantification of nucleated cells was approximated via reference gene primer amplification. Clones were sequenced by immunoSEQ multiplex PCR, and TCRdb holds only the in-frame ones, with some missing. For V, J and clone size, that table is used; D and trimming come from the DNA. The data show roughly 81,000 clones, around 85% seen once. This clonotype was sampled from a woman aged 80 or over with COVID-19, enrolled during active disease. The sequenced material came from peripheral blood. This chain uses TRBV10-3 with TRBJ2-7; TRBD1 might be the D (5 bases). The CDR3 is CATASSGKDEQYF. For the CDR3, the DNA is TGTGCCACCGCAAGTTCAGGGAAGGACGAGCAGTACTTC.